One and the same sample provided the 11 T cell receptor beta chains below, sequenced in a study of blood T cell repertoires in COVID-19. Using immunoSEQ multiplex PCR, the repertoire was profiled, and TCRdb retains in-frame clones only, with some absent. Of 150,000 to 200,000 clones detected, around 82% appear once; the ten largest clones hold 4.5% to 6.5%. Material for sequencing was PBMCs or T cells enriched from blood (not recorded which). These receptors originate from a woman aged 55-69 years with acute COVID-19.

The chain joins TRBV5-4 to TRBJ2-4; D may be TRBD2 (6 bases). Between the trimmed V and J ends, which lost 4 bases and 4 bases, there was a span of 15 bases. CDR1 is SGHNT, CDR2 YYREEE, per germline (reference sequence). The CDR3 spans 15 residues. The DNA of the CDR3 is TGTGCCAGCAGCCTAATTTCGGCGGGAAAAAACATTCAGTACTTC. This codes for CASSLISAGKNIQYF.

This chain uses TRBV4-3 with TRBJ1-1, with D hard to call. The germline CDR1 and CDR2 sequences are LGHNA and YSLEER. The CDR3 totals 14 residues. V dropped 1 base and J dropped 4 bases, with 10 bases sitting between them. Here the CDR3 reads CASSQVTRGTEAFF. The CDR3 nucleotides are TGCGCCAGCAGCCAAGTCACTCGTGGCACTGAAGCTTTCTTT.

This clone was counted ten times or more. The V gene is TRBV3-1 (or the pseudogene TRBV3-2), the J gene TRBJ2-3; D not resolved. Germline V CDR1 and CDR2: LGHDT, YNNKEL (reference sequence). The CDR3 totals 15 residues. Trimming took off 3 bases at V and 4 bases at J, with 14 bases between the two ends. This chain's CDR3 is CASSQERPEPDTQYF. Written as DNA, the CDR3 is TGTGCCAGCAGCCAGGAGAGACCGGAGCCAGATACGCAGTATTTT.

The CDR3 is CASSQEGETQYF. The CDR3 nucleotides read TGTGCCAGCAGTCAAGAGGGAGAGACCCAGTACTTC. The rearrangement joins TRBV7-6 to TRBJ2-5, with a tentative D call TRBD2 (5 bases). V was shortened by 6 bases and J by 4 bases, with 9 bases between the two germline ends. Germline CDR1 is SGHVS and CDR2 is FNYEAQ. The CDR3 has 12 residues.

As regards this clone: The junction and the germline gene differ at one end; a read error may be behind it. J is TRBJ1-2 and V is TRBV7-2; 9 bases fit TRBD1. CDR3 size: 12 residues. Germline lookup yields CDR1 SGHTA and CDR2 FQGNSA. DNA of the CDR3: TGTGCCAGCAGCACCGGGACAGGGATTCAACACTTC. Amino acid sequence: CASSTGTGIQHF.

The chain is built from TRBV29-1 and TRBJ2-5; a possible D gene is TRBD2 (6 bases). V was pared by 5 bases and J by 4 bases, with 14 bases between. This CDR3 region has 13 residues. Per the germline V gene, CDR1 is SQVTM and CDR2 is ANQGSEA. The CDR3 nucleotides are TGCAGCGTTTTACTAGCCCTTGGAGAGACCCAGTACTTC. As protein: CSVLLALGETQYF.

The chain carries TRBV6-1 and TRBJ1-4, with a possible D match to TRBD1 (6 bases). The germline gives CDR1 MNHNS, CDR2 SASEGT. The length of the CDR3 is 16 residues. The ends were cut back, 4 bases at V and 0 bases at J, with 12 bases in the middle. CDR3 loop: CASSGTALATNEKLFF. CDR3 DNA sequence: TGTGCCAGCAGTGGGACAGCTCTTGCAACTAATGAAAAACTGTTTTTT.

The chain uses TRBV15 and TRBJ2-3; D remains unclear. With 0 bases removed from V and 2 bases from J, the gap between germline ends came to 9 bases. This CDR3 has 15 amino acids. Germline CDR1 reads LNHNV; CDR2 reads YYDKDF (reference sequence). CDR3 sequence (DNA): TGTGCCACCAGCAGAGATTTGACATCCACAGATACGCAGTATTTT. The encoded protein is CATSRDLTSTDTQYF.

This chain connects TRBV11-2 to TRBJ2-3; D is possibly TRBD2 (7 bases). Between the trimmed V and J ends, which lost 6 bases and 2 bases, there was a span of 18 bases. Germline V gene sequence: CDR1 SGHAT, CDR2 FQNNGV. The CDR3 is 16 residues long. The CDR3 bases are TGTGCCAGCAGTAAAAACATCGCGGGGGCCACAGATACGCAGTATTTT. Its translation is CASSKNIAGATDTQYF.

The chain carries TRBV28 and TRBJ1-2; 7 bases map to TRBD1. CDR3 length equals 13 residues. Unmatched junction bases numbered 7, after V lost 5 bases and J lost 7 bases. CDR1 is MDHEN and CDR2 is SYDVKM in the germline V gene. The CDR3 nucleotides are TGTGCCAGCAGTCCCGGGACAGTTGGTGGCTACACCTTC. This codes for CASSPGTVGGYTF.

This rearrangement joins TRBV27 to TRBJ1-2, with TRBD1 matching 8 bases. V was clipped by 3 bases and J by 4 bases; unmatched bases: 4. The germline gives CDR1 MNHEY, CDR2 SMNVEV (reference sequence). The CDR3 covers 14 residues. CDR3 sequence: CASSLLGQAYGYTF. CDR3 in DNA: TGTGCCAGCAGTTTGTTGGGACAGGCCTATGGCTACACCTTC.